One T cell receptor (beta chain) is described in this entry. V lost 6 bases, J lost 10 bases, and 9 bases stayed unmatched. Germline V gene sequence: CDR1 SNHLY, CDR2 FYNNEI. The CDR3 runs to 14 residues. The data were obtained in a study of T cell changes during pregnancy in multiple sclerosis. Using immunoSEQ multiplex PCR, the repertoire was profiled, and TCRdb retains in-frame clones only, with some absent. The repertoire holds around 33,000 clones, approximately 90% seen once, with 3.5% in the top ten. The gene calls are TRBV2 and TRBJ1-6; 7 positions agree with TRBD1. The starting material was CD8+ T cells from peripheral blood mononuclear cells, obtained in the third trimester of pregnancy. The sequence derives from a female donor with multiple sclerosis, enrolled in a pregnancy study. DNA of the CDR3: TGTGCCAGCAGGGAACAGGGGCTCGGGTCACCCCTCCACTTT. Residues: CASREQGLGSPLHF.